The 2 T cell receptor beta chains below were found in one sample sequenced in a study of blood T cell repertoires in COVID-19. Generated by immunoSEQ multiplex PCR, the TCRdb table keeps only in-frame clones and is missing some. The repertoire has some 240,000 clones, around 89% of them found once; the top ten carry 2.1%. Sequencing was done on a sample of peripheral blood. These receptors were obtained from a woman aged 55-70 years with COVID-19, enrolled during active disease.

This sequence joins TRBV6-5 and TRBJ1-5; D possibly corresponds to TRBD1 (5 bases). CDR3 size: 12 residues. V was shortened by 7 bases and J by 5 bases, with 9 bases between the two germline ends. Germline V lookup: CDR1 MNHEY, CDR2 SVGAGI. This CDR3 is CASNGQDQPQHF. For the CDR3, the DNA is TGTGCCAGCAACGGACAAGATCAGCCCCAGCATTTT.

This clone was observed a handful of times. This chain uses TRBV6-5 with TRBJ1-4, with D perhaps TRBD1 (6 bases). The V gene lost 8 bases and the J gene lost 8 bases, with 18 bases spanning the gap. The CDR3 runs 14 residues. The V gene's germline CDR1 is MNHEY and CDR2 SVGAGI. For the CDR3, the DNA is TGTGCCAGCCGAGACGCAGGGGTGGGGGAAAAACTGTTTTTT. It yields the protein CASRDAGVGEKLFF.